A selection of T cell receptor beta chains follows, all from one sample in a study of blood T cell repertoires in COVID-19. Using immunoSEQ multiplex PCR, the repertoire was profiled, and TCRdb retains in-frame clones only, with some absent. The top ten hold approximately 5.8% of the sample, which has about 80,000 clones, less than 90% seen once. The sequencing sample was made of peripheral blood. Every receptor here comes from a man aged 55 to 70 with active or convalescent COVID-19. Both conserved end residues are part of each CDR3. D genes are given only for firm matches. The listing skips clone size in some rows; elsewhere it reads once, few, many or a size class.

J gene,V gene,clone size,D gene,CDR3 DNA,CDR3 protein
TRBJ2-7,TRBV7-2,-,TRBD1,TGTGCCAGCAGCTTTGACAGGGAACGGTCCTACGAGCAGTACTTC,CASSFDRERSYEQYF
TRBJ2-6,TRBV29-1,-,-,TGCAGCGTTGAAGGGGGGGAGTCTGGGGCCAACGTCCTGACTTTC,CSVEGGESGANVLTF
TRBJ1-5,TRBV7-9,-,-,TGTGCCAGCAGCTTAACCCTACAAGGCCGCCCGGGTCAGCCCCAGCATTTT,CASSLTLQGRPGQPQHF
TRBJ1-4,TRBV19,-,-,TGTGCCAGTACCCCCGGGAGGGGCACATGGGTGGATGAAAAACTGTTTTTT,CASTPGRGTWVDEKLFF
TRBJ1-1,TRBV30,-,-,TGTGCCTGGGCCAACAGGGTGGAAGCTTTCTTT,CAWANRVEAFF
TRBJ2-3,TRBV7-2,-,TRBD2,TGTGCCAGCAGCTTAGTACGAGCGGGGGGGCGAGATACGCAGTATTTT,CASSLVRAGGRDTQYF
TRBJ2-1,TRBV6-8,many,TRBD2,TGTGCCAGCAGTTACACTTTACCTCTAGCGGGGGGCGCGGGAAATGAGCAGTTCTTC,CASSYTLPLAGGAGNEQFF
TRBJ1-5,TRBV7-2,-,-,TGTGCCAGCAGCTTATGGGCAGACAATCGGCCCCAGCATTTT,CASSLWADNRPQHF
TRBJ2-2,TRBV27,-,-,TGTGCCAGCAGTTTGCCCCAGGGGACCGGGGAGCTGTTTTTT,CASSLPQGTGELFF
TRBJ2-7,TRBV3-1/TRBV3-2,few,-,TGTGCCAGCAGCCAAGTATCCGAGCAGTACTTC,CASSQVSEQYF
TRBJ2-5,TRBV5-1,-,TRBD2,TGCGCCAGCAGCTCTGGGATAGCGGGGGCCTTGTACCAAGAGACCCAGTACTTC,CASSSGIAGALYQETQYF
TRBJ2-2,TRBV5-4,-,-,TGTGCCAGCAGCTTGGAACTAGCCTCGAACACCGGGGAGCTGTTTTTT,CASSLELASNTGELFF
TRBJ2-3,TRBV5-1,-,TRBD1,TGCGCCAGCAGCTTGGGGACAGGGGGCGCAACAGATACGCAGTATTTT,CASSLGTGGATDTQYF
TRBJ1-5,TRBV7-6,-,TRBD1,TGTGCCAGCAGGAAGGGGGCAGGGCAGCCCCAGCATTTT,CASRKGAGQPQHF
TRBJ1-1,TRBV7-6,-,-,TGTGCCAGCAGCTTAGGATTTGGGCCAGCGAACACTGAAGCTTTCTTT,CASSLGFGPANTEAFF
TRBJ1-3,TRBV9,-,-,TGTGCCAGCAGCGTAGGGCAGGGCTCTGGAAACACCATATATTTT,CASSVGQGSGNTIYF
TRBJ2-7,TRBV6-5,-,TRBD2,TGTGCCACCGCGGGGGTATCCTACGAGCAGTACTTC,CATAGVSYEQYF